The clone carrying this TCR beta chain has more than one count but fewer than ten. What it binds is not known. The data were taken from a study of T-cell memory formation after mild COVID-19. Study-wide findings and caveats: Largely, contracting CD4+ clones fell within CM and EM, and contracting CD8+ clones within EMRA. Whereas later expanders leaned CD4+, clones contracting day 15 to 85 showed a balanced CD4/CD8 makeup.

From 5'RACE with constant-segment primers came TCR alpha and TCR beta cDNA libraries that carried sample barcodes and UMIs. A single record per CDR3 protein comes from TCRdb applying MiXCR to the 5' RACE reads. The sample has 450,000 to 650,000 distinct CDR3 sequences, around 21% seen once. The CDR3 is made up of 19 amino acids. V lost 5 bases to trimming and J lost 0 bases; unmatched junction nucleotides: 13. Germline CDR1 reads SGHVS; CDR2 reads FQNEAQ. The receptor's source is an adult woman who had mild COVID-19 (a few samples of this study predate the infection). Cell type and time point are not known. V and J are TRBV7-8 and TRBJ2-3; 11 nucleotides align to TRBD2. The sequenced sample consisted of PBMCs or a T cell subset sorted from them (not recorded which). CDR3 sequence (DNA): TGTGCCAGCAGCCTCGGCGGTACTTCTAGCGGGGGGAGCACAGATACGCAGTATTTT. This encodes CASSLGGTSSGGSTDTQYF.